This is a list of T cell receptor beta chains from one sample in a study of blood T cell repertoires in COVID-19. Assay: immunoSEQ multiplex PCR; the TCRdb copy retains only in-frame clones and omits some. This table has 310,000 or so clones, approximately 91% appearing once. The sequenced sample consisted of peripheral blood. The receptors were gathered from a woman younger than 45 with COVID-19, enrolled during active disease. The CDR3 runs from the conserved cysteine through the conserved F or W. The order of the fields is V gene, J gene, clone size, D gene, CDR3 protein, CDR3 DNA. D genes are given only for firm matches. A clone size is listed for some rows: how often the clone was seen (once, few, many), or a class if it is expanded.

>TRBV30|TRBJ1-5|-|-
CAWGADSYNQPQHF
TGTGCCTGGGGCGCGGACAGCTACAATCAGCCCCAGCATTTT
>TRBV28|TRBJ2-7|few|TRBD1
CASSFDRERDYEQYF
TGTGCCAGCAGTTTCGACAGGGAGAGGGACTACGAGCAGTACTTC
>TRBV3-1/TRBV3-2|TRBJ2-1|-|TRBD1
CASSEGQGLGYEQFF
TGTGCCAGCAGCGAGGGACAGGGGCTTGGTTATGAGCAGTTCTTC
>TRBV2|TRBJ1-3|-|-
CASSEALRGAAIYF
TGTGCCAGCAGTGAAGCGCTTCGGGGGGCAGCCATATATTTT
>TRBV2|TRBJ2-3|-|-
CASNKDRSTDTQYF
TGTGCCAGCAATAAAGACAGAAGCACAGATACGCAGTATTTT
>TRBV4-3|TRBJ2-3|-|TRBD2
CASSQAAGLAGSDTQYF
TGCGCCAGCAGCCAAGCCGCCGGACTAGCGGGGTCAGATACGCAGTATTTT
>TRBV30|TRBJ2-7|-|TRBD2
CAWSELAGFSYEQYF
TGTGCCTGGAGCGAACTAGCGGGGTTCTCCTACGAGCAGTACTTC
>TRBV3-1/TRBV3-2|TRBJ2-7|-|-
CASSQALARGEQYF
TGTGCCAGCAGCCAAGCTCTAGCTCGTGGCGAGCAGTACTTC
>TRBV7-2|TRBJ2-1|-|-
CASVLGGAGRYNEQFF
TGTGCCAGCGTTCTAGGGGGGGCAGGGCGATACAATGAGCAGTTCTTC
>TRBV5-1|TRBJ2-1|-|TRBD1
CASSFDRGPRSYNEQFF
TGCGCCAGCAGCTTTGACAGGGGGCCACGTTCCTACAATGAGCAGTTCTTC
>TRBV9|TRBJ2-1|-|-
CASSVGVAAYNEQFF
TGTGCCAGCAGCGTAGGGGTAGCGGCCTACAATGAGCAGTTCTTC
>TRBV5-4|TRBJ1-5|-|TRBD1
CASSTPDRAGNQPQHF
TGTGCCAGCAGCACCCCCGACAGGGCCGGCAATCAGCCCCAGCATTTT
>TRBV19|TRBJ2-7|-|-
CASTNSYEQYF
TGTGCCAGTACCAACTCCTACGAGCAGTACTTC
>TRBV4-1|TRBJ1-5|-|TRBD1
CASSQGGQGGLPQHF
TGCGCCAGCAGCCAAGGGGGACAGGGTGGTTTGCCCCAGCATTTT
>TRBV7-3|TRBJ2-1|-|-
CASSWGLYNEQFF
TGTGCCAGCAGCTGGGGACTTTACAATGAGCAGTTCTTC
>TRBV5-6|TRBJ2-3|-|TRBD1
CASSLWDRATDTQYF
TGTGCCAGCAGCTTGTGGGACAGGGCCACAGATACGCAGTATTTT
>TRBV29-1|TRBJ2-3|-|TRBD1
CSVDPRDRTDTQYF
TGCAGCGTTGACCCCCGGGACAGGACAGATACGCAGTATTTT
>TRBV19|TRBJ2-4|-|TRBD2
CASSIEAGTLAKNIQYF
TGTGCCAGTAGTATTGAAGCGGGAACACTAGCCAAAAACATTCAGTACTTC
>TRBV27|TRBJ2-7|-|-
CASRPGQFYEQYF
TGTGCCAGCAGGCCCGGACAGTTCTACGAGCAGTACTTC
>TRBV28|TRBJ2-7|-|TRBD2
CASSYGTSLGYEQYF
TGTGCCAGCAGTTATGGGACTAGCCTGGGCTACGAGCAGTACTTC